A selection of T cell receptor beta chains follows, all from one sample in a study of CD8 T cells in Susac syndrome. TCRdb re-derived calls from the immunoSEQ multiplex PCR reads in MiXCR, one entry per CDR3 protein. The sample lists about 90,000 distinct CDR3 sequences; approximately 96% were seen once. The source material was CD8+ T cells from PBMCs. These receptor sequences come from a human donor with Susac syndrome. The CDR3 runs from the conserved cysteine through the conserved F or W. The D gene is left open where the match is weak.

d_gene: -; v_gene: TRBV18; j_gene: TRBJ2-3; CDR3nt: TGTGCCAGCTCACCCGTAATACAGGGTGCAGATACGCAGTATTTT; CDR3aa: CASSPVIQGADTQYF
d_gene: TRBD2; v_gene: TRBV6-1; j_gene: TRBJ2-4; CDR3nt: TGTGCCAGCAGCACCGCCGGAGGGGCGGGGGGCCAAAACATTCAGTACTTC; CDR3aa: CASSTAGGAGGQNIQYF
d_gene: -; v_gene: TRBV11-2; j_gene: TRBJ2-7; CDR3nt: TGTGCCAGCAGCTTAGACCGGGTTTGCTACTTC; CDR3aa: CASSLDRVCYF
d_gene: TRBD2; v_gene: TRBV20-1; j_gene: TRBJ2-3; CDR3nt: TGCAGTGCTAGAGATTGGCCAGCGGGGGACACAGATACGCAGTATTTT; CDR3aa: CSARDWPAGDTDTQYF
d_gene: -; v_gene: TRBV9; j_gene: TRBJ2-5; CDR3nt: TGTGCCAGCAGCGTAGGGACTGTGCAAGAGACCCAGTACTTC; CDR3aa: CASSVGTVQETQYF
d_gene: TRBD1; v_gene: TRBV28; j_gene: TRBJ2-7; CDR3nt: TGTGCCAGCAGGGACAGGCGCCGCTCCTACGAGCAGTACTTC; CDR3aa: CASRDRRRSYEQYF
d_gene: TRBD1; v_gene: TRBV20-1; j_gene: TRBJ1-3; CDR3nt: TGCAGTGCTCGCGCAGGGGGTTCTGGAAACACCATATATTTT; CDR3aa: CSARAGGSGNTIYF
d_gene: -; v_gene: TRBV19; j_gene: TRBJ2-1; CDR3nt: TGTGCCAGTACCGGGAGCTGGGGGCAGTTCTTC; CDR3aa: CASTGSWGQFF
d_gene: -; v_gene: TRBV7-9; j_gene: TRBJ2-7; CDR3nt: TGTGCCAGCAGCTTAGTACTTTCGGACGAGCAGTACTTC; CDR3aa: CASSLVLSDEQYF
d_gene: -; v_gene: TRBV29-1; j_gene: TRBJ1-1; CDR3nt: TGCAGCGCCCCAAGGACTGGGGGGAGAAACACTGAAGCTTTCTTT; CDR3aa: CSAPRTGGRNTEAFF
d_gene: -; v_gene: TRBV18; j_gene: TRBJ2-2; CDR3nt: TGTGCCAGCTCACCGCGGAGCGGCGGGGAGCTGTTTTTT; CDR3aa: CASSPRSGGELFF
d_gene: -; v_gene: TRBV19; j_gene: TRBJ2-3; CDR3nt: TGTGCCAGTAGTCCGAGAGGCACAGATACGCAGTATTTT; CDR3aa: CASSPRGTDTQYF
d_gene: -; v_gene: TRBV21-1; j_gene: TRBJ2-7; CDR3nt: TGTGCCAGCAGCAAGCTGAGACAGGCCCCCTACGAGCAGTACTTC; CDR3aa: CASSKLRQAPYEQYF
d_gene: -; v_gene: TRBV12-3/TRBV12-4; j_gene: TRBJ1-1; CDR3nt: TGTGCCAGCAGACTCGGGACGGGCACTGAAGCTTTCTTT; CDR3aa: CASRLGTGTEAFF
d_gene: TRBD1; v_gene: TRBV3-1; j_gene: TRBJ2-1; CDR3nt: TGTGCCAGCAGCCAAGATCGGGACAGGGGTGGTAAGCAGTTCTTC; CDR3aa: CASSQDRDRGGKQFF
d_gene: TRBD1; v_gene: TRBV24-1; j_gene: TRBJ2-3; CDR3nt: TGTGCCACCAGTGACCTCGGGACAGTGGGTCAGGATACGCAGTATTTT; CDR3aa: CATSDLGTVGQDTQYF
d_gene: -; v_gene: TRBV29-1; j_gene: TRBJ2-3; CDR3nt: TGCAGCGTTGCCCGGGGAGATACGCAGTATTTT; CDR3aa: CSVARGDTQYF
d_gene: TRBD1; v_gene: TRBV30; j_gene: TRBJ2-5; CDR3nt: TGTGCCTGGAGTCCAGGGGGTTTCGCGCAAGAGACCCAGTACTTC; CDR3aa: CAWSPGGFAQETQYF
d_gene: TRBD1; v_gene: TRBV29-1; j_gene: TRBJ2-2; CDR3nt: TGCAGCGTTGTGGGACAGCTGAACACCGGGGAGCTGTTTTTT; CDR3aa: CSVVGQLNTGELFF
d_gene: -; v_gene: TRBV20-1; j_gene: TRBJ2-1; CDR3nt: TGCAGTGCTGTACACAATGAGCAGTTCTTC; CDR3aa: CSAVHNEQFF
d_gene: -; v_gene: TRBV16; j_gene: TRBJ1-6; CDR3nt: TGTGCCAGCAGCCAAAATACCGGGGCAGCCAATTCACCCCTCCACTTT; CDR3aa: CASSQNTGAANSPLHF
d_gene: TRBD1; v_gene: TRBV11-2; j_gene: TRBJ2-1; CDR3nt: TGTGCCAGCAGCGCCGAACGGGGACAGGGGTACAATGAGCAGTTCTTC; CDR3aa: CASSAERGQGYNEQFF
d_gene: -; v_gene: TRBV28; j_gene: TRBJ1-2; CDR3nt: TGTGCCAGCAGTTTAGTTGGGGCGGGCGGCTACACCTTC; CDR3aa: CASSLVGAGGYTF